This entry lists 32 T cell receptor beta chains sequenced from one sample in a study of blood T cell repertoires in COVID-19. Assay used: immunoSEQ multiplex PCR; TCRdb lists only in-frame clones, some missing. The table lists 99,000 or so clones, less than 90% of them singletons, with 5.1% in the top ten. Material for sequencing was peripheral blood. Receptors originate from a human donor in a cohort sampled during active COVID-19.

The chain combines TRBV7-9 with TRBJ2-7; TRBD1 aligns across 7 bases. The germline CDR1 and CDR2 sequences are SEHNR and FQNEAQ (reference sequence). This CDR3 comprises 14 residues. J was trimmed by 5 bases and V by 6 bases; bases with no gene match: 10. CDR3 bases: TGTGCCAGCAGTCATGACAGGGCGATGAACGAGCAGTACTTC. Translation gives CASSHDRAMNEQYF.

The chain combines TRBV20-1 with TRBJ1-5, with no clear D. This CDR3 has 14 amino acids. Trimming took off 3 bases at V and 7 bases at J, with 16 bases between the two ends. Germline CDR1 DFQATT, CDR2 SNEGSKA (reference sequence). The CDR3: CSASDPRSGQPQHF. The CDR3 bases are TGCAGTGCTAGTGATCCGCGATCCGGGCAGCCCCAGCATTTT.

The chain uses TRBV11-2 and TRBJ2-7, with 7 bases lining up with TRBD1. The junction had 9 bases not matched to a gene; V was cut back by 1 base and J by 3 bases. The CDR3 runs 16 residues. Germline V CDR1 and CDR2: SGHAT, FQNNGV. Here the CDR3 DNA reads TGTGCCAGCAGCTTAGTCAGGGGGTACGGTTTCTACGAGCAGTACTTC. The encoded protein is CASSLVRGYGFYEQYF.

This clone has more than one count but fewer than ten. V usage is TRBV7-9 and J usage is TRBJ2-2; TRBD1 aligns across 7 bases. Looked up from germline, CDR1 is SEHNR and CDR2 is FQNEAQ (reference sequence). The junction had 4 bases not matched to a gene; V was cut back by 3 bases and J by 6 bases. The CDR3 extends over 14 amino acids. This CDR3 is CASSFRQGAGELFF. As DNA, the CDR3 is TGTGCCAGCAGCTTCCGACAGGGCGCCGGGGAGCTGTTTTTT.

The rearrangement uses TRBV6-5 and TRBJ1-1; a possible D gene is TRBD1 (5 bases). Trimming removed 4 bases from V and 6 bases from J, with 18 bases in between. The CDR3 loop spans 15 amino acids. Germline CDR1 is MNHEY and CDR2 is SVGAGI. The CDR3 DNA follows: TGTGCCAGCAGTTTTGACCGGGCAGGGTCCCCTGAAGCTTTCTTT. Protein: CASSFDRAGSPEAFF.

This chain links TRBV4-3 with TRBJ2-1; 11 nucleotides line up with TRBD2. V lost 0 bases, J lost 8 bases, and 9 bases stayed unmatched. The CDR3 spans 17 residues. Germline V lookup: CDR1 LGHNA, CDR2 YSLEER. The CDR3 DNA reads as TGCGCCAGCAGCCAAGACTTTAGCGGGGGGGCCTCGGATGAGCAGTTCTTC. Its protein product is CASSQDFSGGASDEQFF.

This clone was found once. This chain uses TRBV4-1 with TRBJ2-1, with TRBD2 identical over 10 bases. The V and J ends lost 5 bases and 8 bases, in that order; junction bases with no gene match: 15. Germline CDR1 MGHRA, CDR2 YSYEKL. The CDR3 contains 17 residues. The CDR3 here is CASSRAGGPGGSHEQFF. CDR3 sequence (DNA): TGCGCCAGCAGCAGAGCGGGAGGGCCAGGGGGGTCGCATGAGCAGTTCTTC.

The chain carries TRBV29-1 and TRBJ2-3; D may be TRBD1 (5 bases). Germline CDR1 SQVTM, CDR2 ANQGSEA. The CDR3 consists of 13 residues. Between the trimmed V and J ends, which lost 3 bases and 2 bases, there was a span of 9 bases. The CDR3 region is CSVEGQITDTQYF. CDR3 sequence (DNA): TGCAGCGTTGAGGGGCAGATCACAGATACGCAGTATTTT.

The genes are TRBV6-5 and TRBJ2-2; TRBD2 matches 9 bases. This CDR3 comprises 15 residues. V shed 2 bases, J shed 7 bases, and the junction held 5 bases outside the gene matches. Germline CDR1 is MNHEY and CDR2 is SVGAGI. The CDR3 loop reads CASSYQGLAGGELFF. For the CDR3, the DNA is TGTGCCAGCAGTTACCAGGGACTAGCCGGCGGGGAGCTGTTTTTT.

This clone was counted once. The chain couples TRBV2 to TRBJ1-6; the D gene is possibly TRBD1 (5 bases). With 6 bases removed from V and 7 bases from J, the gap between germline ends came to 22 bases. This CDR3 spans 17 amino acids. Per germline, CDR1 SNHLY and CDR2 FYNNEI. CDR3 nucleotide sequence: TGTGCCAGCAGCCTCCAGCAGTGGACACCTAACAATTCACCCCTCCACTTT. This translates into CASSLQQWTPNNSPLHF.

V usage is TRBV4-1 and J usage is TRBJ2-7, with D possibly matching TRBD2 (5 bases). Trimming removed 3 bases at V and 4 bases at J, with 16 bases between. The CDR3 length is 15 residues. The germline CDR1 and CDR2 sequences are MGHRA and YSYEKL. The CDR3 DNA sequence: TGCGCCAGCAGCCACCCCGGGAAGGGTAGGTACGAGCAGTACTTC. Its translation: CASSHPGKGRYEQYF.

The table lists this clone with a few counts. The CDR3 DNA follows: TGTGCCAGCAGCCAACAACAGGGATTTGAAGCGGCTTTCTTT. Residues: CASSQQQGFEAAFF. The gene calls are TRBV4-2 and TRBJ1-1; D might be TRBD1 (6 bases). The germline V gene has CDR1 LGHNA and CDR2 YNFKEQ. V shed 2 bases and J shed 11 bases, with 18 bases lying between them. The CDR3 is made up of 14 amino acids.

The rearrangement links TRBV11-2 to TRBJ2-1, with 10 nucleotides matching TRBD1. Trimming removed 5 bases from V and 2 bases from J; junction bases left unmatched: 6. The CDR3 is 16 residues long. Looked up from germline, CDR1 is SGHAT and CDR2 is FQNNGV. This CDR3 is CASSIWTGGPYNEQFF. The CDR3 DNA reads TGTGCCAGCAGCATATGGACAGGGGGGCCCTACAATGAGCAGTTCTTC.

Notes on this clone: This same CDR3 is encoded by further DNA sequences in the sample. This sequence joins TRBV10-3 and TRBJ2-1, with D possibly being TRBD1 (5 bases). Germline V gives CDR1 ENHRY, CDR2 SYGVKD. This CDR3 has 12 residues. V lost 6 bases and J 6 bases, leaving 9 bases between the germline ends. Here the CDR3 DNA reads TGTGCCATCAGAGGGGCGTTCAATGAGCAGTTCTTC. Translation: CAIRGAFNEQFF.

A few counts support this clone. The chain combines TRBV19 with TRBJ2-7; tentatively, D is TRBD2 (7 bases). Germline V gene lookup returns CDR1 LNHDA and CDR2 SQIVND (reference sequence). The CDR3 consists of 15 residues. With 6 bases removed from V and 6 bases from J, the gap between germline ends came to 21 bases. The CDR3 here is CASSRTESGEVEQYF. The CDR3 DNA sequence: TGTGCCAGTAGCAGGACAGAGAGCGGGGAGGTCGAGCAGTACTTC.

In DNA, the CDR3 is TGTGCCAGCAGCTCGAGACAGGGGAGAAGTCAGCCCCAGCATTTT. It codes for CASSSRQGRSQPQHF. The chain uses TRBV7-2 and TRBJ1-5; 8 positions match TRBD1. Germline V gene lookup returns CDR1 SGHTA and CDR2 FQGNSA. The CDR3 consists of 15 residues. Trimming at V came to 4 bases and at J to 6 bases, leaving 8 bases not matched to a gene. Drawing the rest from reference TRBV7-2 and TRBJ1-5, the complete variable domain is GAGVSQSPSNKVTEKGKDVELRCDPISGHTALYWYRQSLGQGLEFLIYFQGNSAPDKSGLPSDRFSAERTGGSVSTLTIQRTQQEDSAVYLCASSSRQGRSQPQHFGDGTRLSIL.

The genes are TRBV11-2 and TRBJ2-1; 10 bases agree with TRBD2. V was pared by 6 bases and J by 8 bases, with 10 bases of the junction left unmatched. CDR1 is SGHAT and CDR2 is FQNNGV in the germline V gene. CDR3 length: 15 amino acids. CDR3 in DNA: TGTGCCAGCAGACAAATAGCGGGAGGTAGCGATGAGCAGTTCTTC. Translated, it gives CASRQIAGGSDEQFF.

The chain combines TRBV27 with TRBJ2-1; the match to TRBD2 covers 12 bases. In germline, CDR1 is MNHEY, CDR2 SMNVEV (reference sequence). This CDR3 has 16 amino acids. V shed 5 bases and J 5 bases; nucleotides not matched to a gene: 7. The CDR3, as DNA: TGTGCCAGCAGTGGAGGACTAGCGGGAATAAACAATGAGCAGTTCTTC. It encodes CASSGGLAGINNEQFF.

The chain employs TRBV18 and TRBJ1-2; 7 positions match TRBD1. The CDR3 is 13 residues long. The germline CDR1 and CDR2 sequences are KGHSH and LQKENI. V lost 6 bases to trimming and J lost 2 bases; unmatched junction nucleotides: 3. The CDR3: CASSAGQNYGYTF. In nucleotides, the CDR3 is TGTGCCAGCTCGGCGGGACAGAACTATGGCTACACCTTC.

V usage is TRBV11-2 and J usage is TRBJ2-7; 8 bases line up with TRBD1. Looked up from germline, CDR1 is SGHAT and CDR2 is FQNNGV. This CDR3 region has 17 residues. J was trimmed by 4 bases and V by 0 bases; bases with no gene match: 11. The DNA for the CDR3 is TGTGCCAGCAGCTTAGATCCCGGGACAGGAAAAGAATACGAGCAGTACTTC. Amino acid sequence: CASSLDPGTGKEYEQYF. The whole variable domain, remainder taken from reference TRBV11-2 and TRBJ2-7, is EAGVAQSPRYKIIEKRQSVAFWCNPISGHATLYWYQQILGQGPKLLIQFQNNGVVDDSQLPKDRFSAERLKGVDSTLKIQPAKLEDSAVYLCASSLDPGTGKEYEQYFGPGTRLTVT.

Turning to this clone: The junction departs from the called germline gene at one end, perhaps through a read error. The V call is TRBV7-7, the J call TRBJ2-5; D might be TRBD1 (6 bases). This CDR3 is built from 15 residues. The germline CDR1 and CDR2 sequences are SSHAT and FNYEAQ (reference sequence). The CDR3 sequence: CASSPRYIGGETQYF. CDR3 DNA sequence: TGTGCTAGCAGCCCACGGTATATAGGGGGAGAGACCCAGTACTTC.

The rearrangement joins TRBV15 to TRBJ1-3; tentative D call: TRBD1 (5 bases). The length of the CDR3 is 16 residues. The V gene lost 0 bases and the J gene lost 0 bases, with 9 bases spanning the gap. Germline CDR1 is LNHNV and CDR2 is YYDKDF (reference sequence). CDR3: CATSREGGFSGNTIYF. CDR3 DNA sequence: TGTGCCACCAGCAGAGAGGGGGGATTCTCTGGAAACACCATATATTTT.

The chain recombines TRBV9 with TRBJ2-7, with 13 bases lining up with TRBD2. CDR1 is SGDLS, CDR2 YYNGEE, per germline. This CDR3 comprises 15 residues. J was trimmed by 6 bases and V by 2 bases; bases with no gene match: 5. In DNA, the CDR3 is TGTGCCAGCAGCGTTGGACTAGCGGGAGTAGCCGAGCAGTACTTC. Its translation is CASSVGLAGVAEQYF.

This clone was seen a single time. The chain has TRBV28 and TRBJ1-5, with D uncertain. Germline V CDR1 and CDR2: MDHEN, SYDVKM. The CDR3 loop spans 14 amino acids. Deletions cut 0 bases from V and 5 bases from J, with 8 bases between. Here the CDR3 reads CASSLWQADQPQHF. CDR3 sequence (DNA): TGTGCCAGCAGTTTATGGCAGGCTGATCAGCCCCAGCATTTT.

This clone was counted between two and nine times. The chain employs TRBV4-2 and TRBJ1-2; 8 bases are shared with TRBD1. CDR3 length: 18 residues. CDR1 is LGHNA, CDR2 YNFKEQ, per germline. The V gene end was trimmed by 0 bases and the J gene end by 0 bases; junction bases not matched to a gene: 9. The CDR3 protein is CASSQDGGQGVTNYGYTF. CDR3 DNA: TGTGCCAGCAGCCAAGATGGTGGACAGGGCGTTACTAACTATGGCTACACCTTC.

J is TRBJ2-7 and V is TRBV27; a possible D gene is TRBD2 (6 bases). V lost 4 bases and J 0 bases, leaving 16 bases between the germline ends. The length of the CDR3 is 16 residues. Per the germline V gene, CDR1 is MNHEY and CDR2 is SMNVEV (reference sequence). The CDR3, as DNA: TGTGCCAGCAGTTCGCGGGGCGGTTTAAGCTCCTACGAGCAGTACTTC. Its translation is CASSSRGGLSSYEQYF.

This clone was seen only once. The chain joins TRBV5-1 to TRBJ2-3; D might be TRBD1 (6 bases). V was pared by 0 bases and J by 0 bases, with 11 bases between. The CDR3 contains 16 residues. Looked up from germline, CDR1 is SGHRS and CDR2 is YFSETQ. CDR3 sequence: CASSLGGLDSTDTQYF. The CDR3 DNA reads TGCGCCAGCAGCTTGGGGGGGCTGGATAGCACAGATACGCAGTATTTT.

The chain has TRBV27 and TRBJ2-5; no definite D call. The V end was cut by 0 bases, the J end by 2 bases, with 4 bases between. CDR1 and CDR2 from the germline V gene are MNHEY and SMNVEV (reference sequence). The CDR3 extends over 13 amino acids. The CDR3 DNA reads as TGTGCCAGCAGTTTATCTTATCAAGAGACCCAGTACTTC. Amino acid sequence: CASSLSYQETQYF.

The chain employs TRBV27 and TRBJ2-5; maybe TRBD2 (5 bases). This CDR3 has 14 residues. V was cut by 3 bases and J by 6 bases, with 14 bases left in between. Germline assignment: CDR1 MNHEY and CDR2 SMNVEV (reference sequence). The CDR3 bases are TGTGCCAGCAGTTTGAGCGGCCTCCGAAAGACCCAGTACTTC. This translates into CASSLSGLRKTQYF.

This sequence joins TRBV5-1 and TRBJ2-5; TRBD2 matches at 7 bases. This CDR3 has 15 amino acids. The germline CDR1 and CDR2 sequences are SGHRS and YFSETQ. V shed 5 bases, J shed 2 bases, and the junction held 9 bases outside the gene matches. The CDR3 DNA sequence: TGCGCCAGCAGAGGGGAGGGGCTCGATCAAGAGACCCAGTACTTC. Translation gives CASRGEGLDQETQYF. Supplemented by reference TRBV5-1 and TRBJ2-5, the full variable domain reads KAGVTQTPRYLIKTRGQQVTLSCSPISGHRSVSWYQQTPGQGLQFLFEYFSETQRNKGNFPGRFSGRQFSNSRSEMNVSTLELGDSALYLCASRGEGLDQETQYFGPGTRLLVL.

This chain uses TRBV19 with TRBJ2-4; 9 nucleotides align to TRBD1. This CDR3 has 16 amino acids. Germline CDR1 is LNHDA and CDR2 is SQIVND (reference sequence). The ends lost 4 bases at V and 2 bases at J; junction bases unmatched: 6. CDR3 nucleotide sequence: TGTGCCAGTAGTACGGGACAGGGAAATACCAAAAACATTCAGTACTTC. This gives the protein CASSTGQGNTKNIQYF.

The genes are TRBV5-5 and TRBJ1-2, with TRBD1 matching over 7 bases. The CDR3 is 14 residues long. Germline V CDR1 and CDR2: SGHKS, YYEKEE (reference sequence). The V segment lost 0 bases and the J segment 7 bases; nucleotides outside the gene matches: 6. Here the CDR3 DNA reads TGTGCCAGCAGCTTGGCCCAGGGGGATGGTGGCTACACCTTC. Translated: CASSLAQGDGGYTF.